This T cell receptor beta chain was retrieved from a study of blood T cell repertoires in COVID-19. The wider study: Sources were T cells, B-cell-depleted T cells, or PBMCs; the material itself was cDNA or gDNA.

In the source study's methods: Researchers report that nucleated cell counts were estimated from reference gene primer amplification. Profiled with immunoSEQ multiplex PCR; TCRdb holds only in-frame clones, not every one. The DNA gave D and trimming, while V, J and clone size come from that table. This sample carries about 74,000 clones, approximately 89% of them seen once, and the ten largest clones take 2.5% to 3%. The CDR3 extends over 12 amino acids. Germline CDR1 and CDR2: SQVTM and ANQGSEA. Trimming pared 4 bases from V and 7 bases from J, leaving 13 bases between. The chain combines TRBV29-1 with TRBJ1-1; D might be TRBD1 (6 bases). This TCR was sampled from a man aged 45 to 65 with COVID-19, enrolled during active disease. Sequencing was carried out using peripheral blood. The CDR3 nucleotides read TGCAGCGTTGCGGGAGGGGGACTTGAAGCTTTCTTT. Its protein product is CSVAGGGLEAFF.